Reported below is one T cell receptor beta chain. Its antigen is unknown. Per-nucleotide qualities are absent, and no much larger clonotype sits a single base away. This specimen comes from a study of blood T cells in healthy people across ages (dated by TCRdb to between 2014 and 2017). With respect to the entire study: Template switching captured roughly one uniquely barcoded TCR beta cDNA molecule per two T cells in model experiments. To track age-related changes in TCR beta repertoire diversity, the study relied on deep sequencing normalized with unique cDNA molecular identifiers. Donors were grouped into four age groups: young (average roughly 17 years), middle-aged (less than 40), aged (approximately 67) and long-lived (about 90). The study analyzed two additional independent replicas of 1 million unique cDNA reads from the same blood draw for two donors, one aged 18 to 29 and one aged 80 or older.

The CDR3 runs 11 amino acids, cysteine and phenylalanine included. Just CDR3 DNA is preserved here, 33 bases in frame from base 1. Trimming removed 6 bases from V and 0 bases from J, leaving 6 bases between the germline ends. Taken from the germline V gene (reference sequence), the CDR1 and CDR2 loops are DFQATT and SNEGSKA. Receptors were amplified or captured by 5' RACE. The data were produced on an Illumina HiSeq 2500. A second PCR of roughly 7 to 11 cycles was performed with a sample-barcoded 5' primer and a J-beta primer mix. Each TCR beta cDNA molecule received a unique molecular identifier from a template-switch 5' adaptor carrying 12 random nucleotides. Each sample yielded at least 2.5 million CDR3-containing paired-end reads. All of the RNA was converted into first-strand cDNA using the Mint cDNA synthesis kit, with a TRBC-specific oligonucleotide serving as the primer. Following uracil-DNA glycosylase treatment, a first 18-cycle PCR with universal primers M1SS and BC2_uni_R was performed on all cDNA. Processing in the source paper ran as follows. Normalization of each sample was performed by random selection of 1 million high-quality reads, each carrying a distinct molecular identifier. Instead of being binned into consensus sequences, reads with shared molecular identifiers were discarded. MiTCR, with a Q25 quality threshold and the strictest error-elimination algorithm, was used for CDR3 identification, clonotype clustering and error correction. A nonparametric unseen species model with Euler transformation was used to estimate a lower bound on total TCR beta diversity. Using fastp at Q25 and MiXCR, TCRdb reprocessed the public reads and kept productive beta chains. Rows matching on CDR3 protein sequence are summarized as one entry with the most common DNA and genes. These V and J calls originate from TCRdb's pipeline instead of the authors' own analysis. This sample is represented by fewer than 600,000 distinct CDR3 sequences; roughly a quarter of them were singletons. Approximately 3.6% of the sample is held by the ten biggest clonotypes.

Results and caveats for the whole study, not just this receptor: Because donor CMV infection status was unknown, age-related changes in expanded clonotypes were potentially confounded. As age increased, observed TCR beta diversity per million T cells dropped in a roughly linear way, and a significant reduction was already evident by age about 40. There was a strong correlation between observed TCR beta diversity and the percentage of naive T cells measured by flow cytometry. Bulk unsorted PBMC profiling prevented conclusive comparison of naive and antigen-experienced compartments. The long-lived group showed more naive CD4+ T cells, fewer expanded clones and increased TCR diversity than the aged group, suggesting age selection. Estimates of total diversity based on one million sequenced T cells were regarded as lower bounds and as underestimates.

Systemically healthy Caucasian individuals from Russia, about 38 in total and aged about 6 to 90 years, were included as donors. Each donor gave approximately 9.3 milliliters of peripheral blood, collected into EDTA-treated Vacutainer tubes. Ficoll-Paque density-gradient centrifugation was used to isolate PBMCs, with at least 7 million per sample. Trizol reagent was used to extract total RNA from the PBMCs, yielding at least 6 micrograms per sample. For every donor, flow cytometry on a PBMC aliquot measured the percentage of naive CD45RAhigh/CD27high T cells. The data were also submitted as part of a second study, on T cells of mothers and their children. In that second paper, the authors write: Nine systemically healthy Caucasian individuals served as donors, namely three mothers together with their six children. cDNA synthesis consumed the entire amount of extracted RNA, loaded at around 1.4 ug RNA in each 15 ul reaction. In the second PCR, the M1S primer added sample barcodes and 2-4 random nucleotides. Each mother yielded over 9 million TCR beta CDR3 reads and each child roughly 2.9 million reads. In both related and unrelated pairs, thymic selection shapes the output of TCR recombination in a similar way, with inherited differences having only a minor effect. Normalized repertoire overlap was always slightly but never significantly higher in related than unrelated mother-child pairs. With a sensitivity of about 100 clones per million clonotypes, no persistent microchimeric T cell clones were detected. Deep NGS was used in the study to compare the TCR beta repertoires of mothers and children and to look for features that separate related mother-child pairs from unrelated individuals. Mothers averaged around 40 +/- 4 years of age and children averaged approximately 11 +/- 4 years. After adapter ligation was performed with NEBNext reagents, the libraries were sequenced on an Illumina HiSeq 2000 with 100+100 nt paired-end reads. To avoid cross-contamination, the mother libraries and the child libraries were prepared a month apart and sequenced in separate runs. For each donor, between about 500,000 and 2,100,000 distinct TCR beta clonotypes were identified. Naive TCR beta clonotypes were estimated from low-frequency clonotypes matched to each donor's FACS-determined naive share, without sorting.

The receptor comes from a boy aged 2-15 years in good health. The rearrangement joined TRBV20-1 to TRBJ2-7; no D segment can be confidently identified. The sample was blood. The CDR3 protein sequence reads: CSAYDSYEQYF. The sequenced DNA: TGCAGTGCCTATGACTCCTACGAGCAGTACTTC.